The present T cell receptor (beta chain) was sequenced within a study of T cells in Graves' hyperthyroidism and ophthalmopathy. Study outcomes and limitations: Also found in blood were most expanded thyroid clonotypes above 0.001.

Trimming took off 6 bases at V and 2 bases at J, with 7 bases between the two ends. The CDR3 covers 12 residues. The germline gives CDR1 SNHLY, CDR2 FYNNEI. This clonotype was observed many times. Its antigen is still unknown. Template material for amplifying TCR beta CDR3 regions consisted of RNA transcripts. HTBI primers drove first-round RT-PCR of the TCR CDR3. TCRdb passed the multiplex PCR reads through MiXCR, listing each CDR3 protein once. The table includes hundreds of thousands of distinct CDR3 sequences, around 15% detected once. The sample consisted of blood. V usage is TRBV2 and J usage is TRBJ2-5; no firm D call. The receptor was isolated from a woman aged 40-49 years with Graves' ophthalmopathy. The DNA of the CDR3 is TGTGCCAGCAGGGTTGGGCAAGAGACCCAGTACTTC. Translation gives CASRVGQETQYF.